This TCR beta chain stems from a study of T cells in Graves' hyperthyroidism and ophthalmopathy. On the study more broadly: Once the initial diagnosis was made, peripheral blood was obtained before any treatment.

This clonotype was recorded at least ten times. Its target is unknown. Amplification of TCR beta CDR3 regions used RNA as the template. An initial round of RT-PCR targeting the TCR CDR3 relied on the HTBI primer set. TCRdb re-called the multiplex PCR reads through MiXCR, storing one row per CDR3 protein. The sample lists roughly 400,000 distinct CDR3 sequences; approximately 25% were seen once. The CDR3 consists of 16 residues. V lost 1 base and J lost 2; bases outside the gene matches: 5. Study-wide findings and caveats: Separating ophthalmopathy from stable hyperthyroidism was achieved by a 13 V-J model.

The clonotype originates from a man aged 50 or older with Graves' hyperthyroidism. The sequenced sample was blood. The genes are TRBV12-3 or TRBV12-4 and TRBJ2-1, with 7 bases that match TRBD1. The DNA for the CDR3 is TGTGCCAGCAGTTTAGACCCCGGGACAGCCTACAATGAGCAGTTCTTC. Its translation is CASSLDPGTAYNEQFF.